This T cell receptor beta chain was identified during a study of cytomegalovirus exposure and HLA in healthy donors. Overall study results and limits: A previous analysis found most TCR beta V segments productive roughly 87% or roughly 30% of the time. As confirmed in vitro, three CMV-associated chains were specific for CMV antigens. The presence/absence work took it that sequencing depth was about the same across donors.

A multiplex PCR was run with 60 Vbeta primers and 13 Jbeta primers. Produced via immunoSEQ multiplex PCR; TCRdb's table is partial and in-frame only. The ten most abundant clones cover 2% to 2.5% of a sample with approximately 50,000 clones. V was trimmed by 0 bases and J by 7 bases, leaving 6 bases between them. The CDR3 covers 12 residues. Germline loops: CDR1 KGHSH, CDR2 LQKENI. Although they were nominally healthy when sampled, donors likely had unrecorded immune exposures. With respect to this clone: The antigen is undetermined.

This clonotype was sampled from a female donor in good health and CMV-seronegative. Sequenced sample: PBMCs. The chain joins TRBV18 to TRBJ2-5, with D perhaps TRBD2 (6 bases). CDR3 in amino acids: CASSPPEGTQYF. As DNA, the CDR3 is TGTGCCAGCTCACCACCGGAGGGGACCCAGTACTTC.